Sequencing of this T cell receptor beta chain was carried out in a study of blood T cell repertoires in COVID-19. Overall study: Researchers got acute and convalescent COVID-19 samples from the United States, Italy and Spain. T cells, B-cell-depleted T cells, or PBMCs provided the cDNA or gDNA that served as material.

Original methodology: Quantification of nucleated cells was approximated via reference gene primer amplification. Data came from immunoSEQ multiplex PCR; TCRdb stores just in-frame clones and leaves some out. The V and J calls and clone size come from that table; D and trimming were worked out from the DNA. Of about 99,000 clones in the sample, about 90% were seen once. V lost 6 bases and J lost 0; bases outside the gene matches: 5. From germline, CDR1 is MNHNY and CDR2 SVGAGI (reference sequence). CDR3 length: 16 amino acids. This sequence originates from a human donor in a cohort sampled during active COVID-19. Sequenced material: peripheral blood. The rearrangement uses TRBV6-6 and TRBJ2-5; 12 bases match TRBD2. The CDR3 DNA reads as TGTGCCAGCAGACCCGGACTAGCGGGACACCAAGAGACCCAGTACTTC. It is translated as CASRPGLAGHQETQYF.